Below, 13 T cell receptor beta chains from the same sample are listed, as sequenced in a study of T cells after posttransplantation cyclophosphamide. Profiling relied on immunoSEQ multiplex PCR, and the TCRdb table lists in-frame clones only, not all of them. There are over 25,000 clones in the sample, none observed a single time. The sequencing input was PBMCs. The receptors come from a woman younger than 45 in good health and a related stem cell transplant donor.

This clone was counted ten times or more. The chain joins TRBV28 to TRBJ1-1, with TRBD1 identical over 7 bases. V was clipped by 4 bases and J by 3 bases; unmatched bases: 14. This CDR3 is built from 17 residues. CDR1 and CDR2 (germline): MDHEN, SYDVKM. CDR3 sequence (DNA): TGTGCCAGCAGTTCGCACAGGGGACGGGGGTGGGACACTGAAGCTTTCTTT. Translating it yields CASSSHRGRGWDTEAFF.

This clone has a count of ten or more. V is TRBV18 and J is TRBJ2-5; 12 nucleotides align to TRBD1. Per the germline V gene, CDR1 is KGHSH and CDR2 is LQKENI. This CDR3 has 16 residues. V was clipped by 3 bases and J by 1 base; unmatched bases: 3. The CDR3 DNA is TGTGCCAGCTCACCGGGACAGGGGGCGGCCCAAGAGACCCAGTACTTC. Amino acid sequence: CASSPGQGAAQETQYF. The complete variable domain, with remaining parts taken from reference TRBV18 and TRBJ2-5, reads NAGVMQNPRHLVRRRGQEARLRCSPMKGHSHVYWYRQLPEEGLKFMVYLQKENIIDESGMPKERFSAEFPKEGPSILRIQQVVRGDSAAYFCASSPGQGAAQETQYFGPGTRLLVL.

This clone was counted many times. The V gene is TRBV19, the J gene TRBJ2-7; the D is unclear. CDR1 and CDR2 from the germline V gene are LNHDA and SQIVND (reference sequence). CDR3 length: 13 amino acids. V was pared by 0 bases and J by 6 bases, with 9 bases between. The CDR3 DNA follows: TGTGCCAGTAGTATAGAACCGGGTCGCGAGCAGTACTTC. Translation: CASSIEPGREQYF.

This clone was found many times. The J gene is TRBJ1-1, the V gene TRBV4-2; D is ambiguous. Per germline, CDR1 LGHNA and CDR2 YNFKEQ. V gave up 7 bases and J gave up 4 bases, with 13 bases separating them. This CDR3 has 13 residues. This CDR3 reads CASIRPGSTEAFF. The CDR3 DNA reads TGTGCCAGCATCAGGCCCGGCTCCACTGAAGCTTTCTTT.

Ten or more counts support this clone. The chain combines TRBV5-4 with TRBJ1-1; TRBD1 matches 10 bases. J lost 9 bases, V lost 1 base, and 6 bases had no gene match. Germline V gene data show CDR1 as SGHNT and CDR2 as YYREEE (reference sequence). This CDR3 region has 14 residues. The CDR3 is CASSLTGTGAQAFF. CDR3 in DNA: TGTGCCAGCAGCTTGACCGGGACAGGGGCTCAAGCTTTCTTT.

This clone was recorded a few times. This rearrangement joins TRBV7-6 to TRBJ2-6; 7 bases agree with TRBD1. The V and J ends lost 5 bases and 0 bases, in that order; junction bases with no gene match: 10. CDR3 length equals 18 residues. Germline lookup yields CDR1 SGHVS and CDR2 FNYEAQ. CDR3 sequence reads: CASSPRQGFSSGANVLTF. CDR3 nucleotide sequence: TGTGCCAGCAGCCCGAGACAGGGATTCAGCTCTGGGGCCAACGTCCTGACTTTC.

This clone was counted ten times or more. The CDR3 nucleotides read TGTGCCAGCAGTTACTCGCAGGTCAGGGGCGGCTCCGAGCAGTACTTC. It codes for CASSYSQVRGGSEQYF. This chain joins TRBV6-6 and TRBJ2-7, with D possibly matching TRBD1 (6 bases). With 0 bases removed from V and 6 bases from J, the gap between germline ends came to 18 bases. In germline, CDR1 is MNHNY, CDR2 SVGAGI (reference sequence). CDR3 size: 16 residues.

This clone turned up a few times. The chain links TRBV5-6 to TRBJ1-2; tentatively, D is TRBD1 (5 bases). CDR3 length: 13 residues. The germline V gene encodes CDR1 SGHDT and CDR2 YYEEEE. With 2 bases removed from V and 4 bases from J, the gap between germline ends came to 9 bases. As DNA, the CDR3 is TGTGCCAGCAGCTTTTGGGGCTCCTATGGCTACACCTTC. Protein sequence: CASSFWGSYGYTF.

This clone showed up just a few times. DNA of the CDR3: TGTGCCAGCAGTGGACAGGGCCATGGCTACACCTTC. Encoded protein: CASSGQGHGYTF. This chain joins TRBV28 and TRBJ1-2; 8 bases line up with TRBD1. Per the germline V gene, CDR1 is MDHEN and CDR2 is SYDVKM. The ends lost 5 bases at V and 6 bases at J; junction bases unmatched: 2. The CDR3 is 12 amino acids.

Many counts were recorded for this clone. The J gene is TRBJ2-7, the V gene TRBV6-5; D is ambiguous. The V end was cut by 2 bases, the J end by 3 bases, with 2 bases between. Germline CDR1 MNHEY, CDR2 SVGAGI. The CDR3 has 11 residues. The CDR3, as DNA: TGTGCCAGCAGTTACCGCTACGAGCAGTACTTC. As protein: CASSYRYEQYF.

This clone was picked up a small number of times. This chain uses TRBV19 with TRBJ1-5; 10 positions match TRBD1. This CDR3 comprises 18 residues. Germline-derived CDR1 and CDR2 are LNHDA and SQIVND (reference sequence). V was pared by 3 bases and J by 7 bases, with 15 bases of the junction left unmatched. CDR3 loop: CASSIPPLWDRGGQPQHF. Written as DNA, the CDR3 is TGTGCCAGTAGTATCCCCCCGCTTTGGGACAGGGGAGGGCAGCCCCAGCATTTT.

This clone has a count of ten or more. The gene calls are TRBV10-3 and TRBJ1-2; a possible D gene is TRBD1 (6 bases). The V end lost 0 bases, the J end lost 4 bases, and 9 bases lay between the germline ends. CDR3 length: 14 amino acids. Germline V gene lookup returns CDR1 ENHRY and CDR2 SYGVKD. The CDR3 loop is CAISESQDSYGYTF. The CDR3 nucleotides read TGTGCCATCAGTGAGTCACAGGACAGCTATGGCTACACCTTC.

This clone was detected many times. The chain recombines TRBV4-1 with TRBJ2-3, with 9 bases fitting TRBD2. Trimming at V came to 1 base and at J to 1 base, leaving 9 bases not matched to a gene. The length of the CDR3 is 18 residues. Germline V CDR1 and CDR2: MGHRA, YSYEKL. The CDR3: CASSQGRQWTSGTDTQYF. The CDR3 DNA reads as TGCGCCAGCAGCCAAGGGAGACAATGGACTAGCGGCACAGATACGCAGTATTTT.